The next 21 T cell receptor beta chains were all read from a single sample in a study of regulatory T cells in long-lasting Graves disease. Arm-PCR of CDR3 regions and iRepertoire HTBI primers were the basis on which TCR beta libraries were built. One entry per CDR3 protein, called by TCRdb with MiXCR from the multiplex PCR reads. The table has approximately 230,000 distinct CDR3 sequences, about 18% seen once. The time point denotes: newly diagnosed GD, antithyroid drugs for less than 3 months. The authors made the TCR library using RNA they extracted from PBMCs. The sequencing here drew on peripheral blood mononuclear cells (PBMCs), taken at new diagnosis, from a patient treated with antithyroid drugs. Receptors originate from a female donor with Graves disease.

This clonotype was seen many times. It may be a read error: a sequence one base away is much more abundant. The chain recombines TRBV6-5 with TRBJ1-3; D is unclear. CDR1 is MNHEY and CDR2 is SVGAGI in the germline V gene. The CDR3 has 12 residues. The CDR3, as DNA: TGTGCCAGCAGTAACTCTGGAAACACCATATATTTT. Translation gives CASSNSGNTIYF.

This clonotype showed up many times. J is TRBJ1-4 and V is TRBV20-1; TRBD1 aligns across 7 bases. Germline loops: CDR1 DFQATT, CDR2 SNEGSKA (reference sequence). The CDR3 covers 16 residues. The CDR3 reads CSAQPGGAGTNEKLFF. For the CDR3, the DNA is TGCAGCGCACAACCAGGGGGGGCAGGAACTAATGAAAAACTGTTTTTT.

The chain combines TRBV11-2 with TRBJ2-7; TRBD1 aligns across 9 bases. The CDR3 loop spans 16 amino acids. Germline V gene sequence: CDR1 SGHAT, CDR2 FQNNGV. The V and J ends lost 2 bases and 4 bases, in that order; junction bases with no gene match: 9. The CDR3 nucleotides read TGTGCCAGCAGCTTATTAGTCGGACAGGGGATTTACGAGCAGTACTTC. It encodes CASSLLVGQGIYEQYF.

This clonotype was observed at least ten times. One junction end disagrees with the germline gene, perhaps due to a read error. The chain couples TRBV5-1 to TRBJ2-7; 9 nucleotides agree with TRBD2. Per the germline V gene, CDR1 is SGHRS and CDR2 is YFSETQ. The CDR3 loop spans 16 amino acids. The CDR3 here is CASSPPTSGASYEQYF. The DNA of the CDR3 is TGTGCCAGTAGTCCCCCGACTAGCGGAGCATCCTACGAGCAGTACTTC.

This clonotype appeared a few times. The chain combines TRBV9 with TRBJ2-1; 10 bases map to TRBD2. This CDR3 spans 15 amino acids. V lost 6 bases to trimming and J lost 7 bases; unmatched junction nucleotides: 10. The germline gives CDR1 SGDLS, CDR2 YYNGEE. The CDR3 reads CASNGSGRFGNEQFF. As DNA, the CDR3 is TGTGCCAGCAACGGTAGCGGGAGGTTTGGGAATGAGCAGTTCTTC. The full variable domain, rest sourced from reference TRBV9 and TRBJ2-1, is DSGVTQTPKHLITATGQRVTLRCSPRSGDLSVYWYQQSLDQGLQFLIQYYNGEERAKGNILERFSAQQFPDLHSELNLSSLELGDSALYFCASNGSGRFGNEQFFGPGTRLTVL.

The chain employs TRBV20-1 and TRBJ1-5, with TRBD1 as a possible D gene (6 bases). CDR3 size: 15 residues. CDR1 and CDR2 (germline): DFQATT, SNEGSKA (reference sequence). Deletions cut 0 bases from V and 5 bases from J, with 14 bases between. This chain's CDR3 is CSARDQGGKHQPQHF. DNA for the CDR3: TGCAGTGCTAGAGATCAAGGGGGGAAACATCAGCCCCAGCATTTT.

This clonotype was counted at least ten times. The chain has TRBV14 and TRBJ2-1; TRBD2 agrees at 7 bases. V shed 3 bases and J 4 bases; nucleotides not matched to a gene: 3. The CDR3 loop spans 14 amino acids. Germline assignment: CDR1 SGHDN and CDR2 FVKESK. CDR3 sequence reads: CASSQSGTYNEQFF. The CDR3 bases are TGTGCCAGCAGCCAGAGCGGGACTTACAATGAGCAGTTCTTC.

This clonotype was observed a few times. The J gene is TRBJ2-3, the V gene TRBV25-1, with D hard to call. The germline V and J ends were trimmed by 3 bases and 2 bases, with 6 bases remaining between them. This CDR3 contains 13 residues. Germline loops: CDR1 MGHDK, CDR2 SYGVNS. CDR3 bases: TGTGCCAGCAGTGATGGACCCACAGATACGCAGTATTTT. It codes for CASSDGPTDTQYF.

In its sample, this clonotype was seen many times. This chain uses TRBV6-1 with TRBJ2-5, with D hard to call. The V gene's germline CDR1 is MNHNS and CDR2 SASEGT. The V and J ends lost 6 bases and 4 bases respectively, with 18 bases between them. The CDR3 is made up of 15 amino acids. The CDR3 DNA is TGTGCCAGCAGGGTGGCGCGTCACGCACTAGAGACCCAGTACTTC. It yields the protein CASRVARHALETQYF.

This clonotype appeared many times. The V gene is TRBV20-1, the J gene TRBJ2-5; 9 nucleotides match TRBD1. CDR1 is DFQATT, CDR2 SNEGSKA, per germline (reference sequence). The trim removed 3 bases at V and 5 bases at J, leaving 7 bases unmatched. CDR3 length equals 14 residues. CDR3 loop: CSAREQGALETQYF. The CDR3 region has the DNA TGCAGTGCTAGGGAACAGGGGGCGCTTGAGACCCAGTACTTC.

V usage is TRBV20-1 and J usage is TRBJ2-7, with 7 bases matching TRBD1. The germline CDR1 and CDR2 sequences are DFQATT and SNEGSKA (reference sequence). Trimming at V came to 3 bases and at J to 4 bases, leaving 15 bases not matched to a gene. CDR3 length equals 16 residues. CDR3 nucleotides: TGCAGTGCTAGGGATAAAGGGGCCAGGGGGAATTACGAGCAGTACTTC. This translates into CSARDKGARGNYEQYF.

Many counts were recorded for this clonotype. V and J are TRBV12-3 or TRBV12-4 and TRBJ1-1; D uncertain. The CDR3 extends over 14 amino acids. Trimming removed 6 bases from V and 2 bases from J, with 13 bases in between. The CDR3: CASRYYSFNTEAFF. DNA for the CDR3: TGTGCCAGCAGATATTACAGTTTCAACACTGAAGCTTTCTTT.

This clonotype came up many times. This chain connects TRBV18 to TRBJ1-1; TRBD1 is a possible D gene (6 bases). Germline V lookup: CDR1 KGHSH, CDR2 LQKENI. The V and J ends lost 8 bases and 2 bases respectively, with 12 bases between them. The CDR3 length is 13 residues. CDR3 amino acids: CASSQGGNTEAFF. The CDR3 nucleotides are TGTGCCAGCAGCCAAGGGGGTAACACTGAAGCTTTCTTT. Complete variable domain (other parts from reference TRBV18 and TRBJ1-1): NAGVMQNPRHLVRRRGQEARLRCSPMKGHSHVYWYRQLPEEGLKFMVYLQKENIIDESGMPKERFSAEFPKEGPSILRIQQVVRGDSAAYFCASSQGGNTEAFFGQGTRLTVV.

This clonotype came up many times. V usage is TRBV6-1 and J usage is TRBJ1-4; 7 bases align to TRBD1. V shed 6 bases and J 0 bases; nucleotides not matched to a gene: 4. Germline V gene data show CDR1 as MNHNS and CDR2 as SASEGT. The CDR3 consists of 15 residues. The DNA of the CDR3 is TGTGCCAGCAGGAGGACAGGTGCAACTAATGAAAAACTGTTTTTT. Its translation is CASRRTGATNEKLFF.

Many counts were recorded for this clonotype. V and J are TRBV30 and TRBJ2-1, with 7 bases identical to TRBD2. Germline loops: CDR1 GTSNPN, CDR2 SVGIG (reference sequence). V was clipped by 0 bases and J by 8 bases; unmatched bases: 10. The CDR3 consists of 15 residues. In DNA, the CDR3 is TGTGCCTGGAGTGTAGGGACTACAAGAAAGGATGAGCAGTTCTTC. It encodes CAWSVGTTRKDEQFF.

This clonotype was seen ten or more times. The chain has TRBV7-2 and TRBJ2-2, with 11 bases aligning to TRBD2. In germline, CDR1 is SGHTA, CDR2 FQGNSA. With 2 bases clipped from V and 6 bases from J, the junction kept 2 bases outside the gene matches. The CDR3 sequence is 15 residues long. This chain's CDR3 is CASSLKLAGAGELFF. The CDR3 DNA follows: TGTGCCAGCAGCTTAAAACTAGCGGGAGCCGGGGAGCTGTTTTTT.

This clonotype was detected ten times or more. This CDR3 reads CSAIQGRMHGYTF. The CDR3 DNA is TGCAGTGCTATCCAGGGGAGGATGCATGGCTACACCTTC. V and J are TRBV20-1 and TRBJ1-2, with D perhaps TRBD1 (6 bases). This CDR3 region has 13 residues. Trimming took 4 bases from V and 6 from J, leaving 15 bases between them. Germline CDR1 is DFQATT and CDR2 is SNEGSKA (reference sequence).

In its sample, this clonotype was seen many times. The chain links TRBV20-1 to TRBJ2-3, with 7 bases lining up with TRBD2. The CDR3 extends over 14 amino acids. In germline, CDR1 is DFQATT, CDR2 SNEGSKA (reference sequence). The V gene end was trimmed by 3 bases and the J gene end by 3 bases; junction bases not matched to a gene: 6. CDR3 sequence: CSASGASGTDTQYF. CDR3 DNA sequence: TGCAGTGCTAGCGGCGCTAGCGGAACAGATACGCAGTATTTT.

This clonotype has only a few counts. The V call is TRBV29-1, the J call TRBJ1-2; tentatively, D is TRBD1 (5 bases). The CDR3 runs to 15 residues. Trimming cost V 7 bases and J 8 bases, with 26 bases left between them. Germline V lookup: CDR1 SQVTM, CDR2 ANQGSEA. CDR3 sequence: CSASTGSNAGGGYTF. CDR3 coding DNA: TGCAGCGCCTCCACAGGCTCAAACGCGGGGGGGGGCTACACCTTC.

This clonotype was seen many times. The rearrangement joins TRBV18 to TRBJ1-2; D is ambiguous. Per the germline V gene, CDR1 is KGHSH and CDR2 is LQKENI. V shed 2 bases and J shed 6 bases, with 10 bases lying between them. The CDR3 consists of 13 residues. The chain's CDR3 is CASSPNSIDGYTF. In DNA form, the CDR3 reads TGTGCCAGCTCACCAAACAGTATCGATGGCTACACCTTC.

This clonotype was recorded many times. CDR3 coding DNA: TGTGCCAGCAGCTCCCTAGATTTTGGCTACACCTTC. This codes for CASSSLDFGYTF. This chain links TRBV7-2 with TRBJ1-2, with unresolved D. The CDR3 extends over 12 amino acids. V gave up 4 bases and J gave up 7 bases, with 10 bases separating them. Germline values: CDR1 SGHTA, CDR2 FQGNSA.